This T cell receptor beta chain appears in the sequencing data of a study of CD8 T cells in Susac syndrome. Turning to this clonotype: The target antigen is unknown.

The RNA input was about 0.5 to 1 ug, and it was reverse transcribed with random hexamers. TCRdb ran MiXCR on the immunoSEQ multiplex PCR reads and lists one entry per CDR3 protein. Here the sample spans some 52,000 distinct CDR3 sequences, around 93% being singletons. Study-level points and caveats: The number of individuals included in the study's TCR sequencing and HLA analysis was acknowledged as relatively small.

The sequence was obtained from a human donor with multiple sclerosis. The specimen sequenced was CD8+ T cells from PBMCs.

This CDR3 is CASSLIGTGANVLTF. The CDR3 DNA sequence: TGTGCCAGCAGCTTAATTGGGACTGGGGCCAACGTCCTGACTTTC. This sequence joins TRBV5-4 and TRBJ2-6, with no clear D. This CDR3 is 15 amino acids long. The V and J ends lost 2 bases and 2 bases respectively, with 8 bases between them. Germline V lookup: CDR1 SGHNT, CDR2 YYREEE (reference sequence).